This T cell receptor beta chain is from a study of cytomegalovirus exposure and HLA in healthy donors. Study-level information: An earlier analysis found roughly 100 million unique TCR beta sequences from around 180 million T cells.

Details on this clone: Its matching antigen is unknown.

Study results and caveats: Whilst most TCR sequences proved rare, a subset of public TCRs occurred across many donors. Analysis performed later found roughly 18,000 TCR beta sequences associated with HLA alleles at 0.05 false discovery rate.

It was with 60 Vbeta and 13 Jbeta primers that the PCR ran. Using immunoSEQ multiplex PCR, the repertoire was profiled, and TCRdb retains in-frame clones only, with some absent. The profile shows about 160,000 clones, 65% to 85% of them singletons. Germline V gives CDR1 SGHDT, CDR2 YYEEEE. The V and J ends lost 3 bases and 9 bases, in that order; junction bases with no gene match: 15. This CDR3 is 17 amino acids long. The material sequenced was PBMCs. The clonotype comes from a middle-aged man in good health and CMV-seropositive. The chain combines TRBV5-6 with TRBJ2-6; 7 bases fit TRBD2. CDR3 nucleotide sequence: TGTGCCAGCAGCTGGGGGGGGGTTGGCCACTATGGCAACGTCCTGACTTTC. It is translated as CASSWGGVGHYGNVLTF.